One and the same sample provided the 21 T cell receptor beta chains below, sequenced in a study. TCRdb re-analysed the 5' RACE reads in MiXCR, keeping a single row per CDR3 protein. The sample has 52,000 or so distinct CDR3 sequences, less than 25% seen once; the top ten hold 3.2%. Cells sorted as Tregs were CD4+, CD25+ and CD127-/low. Specimen: tumor-infiltrating Tregs sorted from the breast tumor. The source of these receptors is a female donor with breast cancer.

This clonotype was counted ten times or more. The V gene is TRBV6-5, the J gene TRBJ2-7, with D possibly being TRBD1 (6 bases). V was trimmed by 6 bases and J by 5 bases, leaving 14 bases between them. Per germline, CDR1 MNHEY and CDR2 SVGAGI. The CDR3 has 13 residues. CDR3: CASSPRGTDEQYF. For the CDR3, the DNA is TGTGCCAGCAGCCCCAGGGGTACGGACGAGCAGTACTTC.

This clonotype was counted between two and nine times. This chain connects TRBV9 to TRBJ2-3; tentatively, D is TRBD2 (6 bases). The CDR3 covers 15 residues. Trimming pared 4 bases from V and 6 bases from J, leaving 18 bases between. Germline V gene sequence: CDR1 SGDLS, CDR2 YYNGEE. CDR3: CASSSRGNARDTQYF. The CDR3 region has the DNA TGTGCCAGCAGCTCTCGCGGGAACGCTCGGGATACGCAGTATTTT. The complete variable domain, with remaining parts taken from reference TRBV9 and TRBJ2-3, reads DSGVTQTPKHLITATGQRVTLRCSPRSGDLSVYWYQQSLDQGLQFLIQYYNGEERAKGNILERFSAQQFPDLHSELNLSSLELGDSALYFCASSSRGNARDTQYFGPGTRLTVL.

This clonotype has just one count. This chain joins TRBV7-2 and TRBJ2-3; a weak D match, TRBD2 (6 bases). Germline V gene sequence: CDR1 SGHTA, CDR2 FQGNSA. This CDR3 is built from 13 residues. V shed 0 bases and J shed 10 bases, with 11 bases lying between them. Here the CDR3 reads CASSLAARDSQYF. The DNA of the CDR3 is TGTGCCAGCAGCTTAGCAGCGCGGGATTCGCAGTATTTT.

The V gene is TRBV20-1, the J gene TRBJ2-4; D might be TRBD2 (6 bases). Germline assignment: CDR1 DFQATT and CDR2 SNEGSKA (reference sequence). This CDR3 has 18 residues. Trimming took 4 bases from V and 6 from J, leaving 28 bases between them. The CDR3 loop reads CSAKKGVFRGRGINIQYF. The CDR3 coding sequence is TGCAGTGCTAAAAAAGGTGTTTTTCGGGGACGGGGGATAAACATTCAGTACTTC.

This clonotype was recorded at least ten times. The V call is TRBV5-1, the J call TRBJ2-7, with 7 bases lining up with TRBD2. J gave up 4 bases and V 4 bases, and 11 bases lay outside the gene matches. The germline gives CDR1 SGHRS, CDR2 YFSETQ. This CDR3 spans 15 amino acids. This CDR3 reads CASSRTGRESYEQYF. In nucleotides, the CDR3 is TGCGCCAGCAGCCGGACTGGGCGGGAGTCTTACGAGCAGTACTTC.

The sample holds a few counts of this clonotype. The chain recombines TRBV4-1 with TRBJ1-1; TRBD1 agrees at 8 bases. Germline V gene data show CDR1 as MGHRA and CDR2 as YSYEKL. V shed 4 bases, J shed 4 bases, and the junction held 8 bases outside the gene matches. The CDR3 is made up of 15 amino acids. The CDR3 loop reads CASSRGVGQGTEAFF. In nucleotides, the CDR3 is TGCGCCAGCAGCCGAGGAGTCGGACAGGGCACTGAAGCTTTCTTT.

This clonotype was observed a few times. The chain joins TRBV6-6 to TRBJ1-2; D is possibly TRBD1 (5 bases). V was cut by 4 bases and J by 4 bases, with 13 bases left in between. From germline, CDR1 is MNHNY and CDR2 SVGAGI (reference sequence). This CDR3 spans 14 amino acids. The CDR3 nucleotides read TGTGCCAGCAGTTCGCCGGGACTAGGCTATGGCTACACCTTC. Translated, it gives CASSSPGLGYGYTF.

This clonotype occurred a few times. V is TRBV12-3 or TRBV12-4 and J is TRBJ2-3; 11 bases agree with TRBD2. J was trimmed by 5 bases and V by 4 bases; bases with no gene match: 5. The CDR3 consists of 15 residues. This chain's CDR3 is CASSSRSGRGDTQYF. CDR3 nucleotide sequence: TGTGCCAGCAGTTCGCGTAGCGGGAGGGGAGATACGCAGTATTTT.

In this sample, this clonotype turned up a few times. The chain carries TRBV4-1 and TRBJ1-1; D not resolved. V was clipped by 4 bases and J by 4 bases, with 16 bases between them. The V gene's germline CDR1 is MGHRA and CDR2 YSYEKL. CDR3 length: 15 amino acids. The CDR3 sequence: CASSPPTPRATEAFF. CDR3 in DNA: TGCGCCAGCAGCCCCCCCACTCCCCGGGCCACTGAAGCTTTCTTT.

This clonotype occurred a few times. This chain connects TRBV5-1 to TRBJ2-2; 9 positions agree with TRBD2. J was trimmed by 0 bases and V by 4 bases; bases with no gene match: 4. The CDR3 has 16 residues. Germline CDR1 and CDR2: SGHRS and YFSETQ. The CDR3 sequence: CASSLGLAPNTGELFF. The CDR3 DNA reads TGCGCCAGCAGCCTGGGACTAGCCCCGAACACCGGGGAGCTGTTTTTT.

The chain is built from TRBV28 and TRBJ2-5; 7 bases map to TRBD2. This CDR3 has 16 residues. Germline V gives CDR1 MDHEN, CDR2 SYDVKM. Trimming removed 7 bases from V and 4 bases from J; junction bases left unmatched: 15. CDR3 loop: CASTKAGTQPRETQYF. As DNA, the CDR3 is TGTGCCAGCACCAAAGCGGGGACCCAACCAAGAGAGACCCAGTACTTC.

This clonotype has only a few counts. As DNA, the CDR3 is TGTGCCAGCTACTGGAGGACGGACCCTAACTATGGCTACACCTTC. It specifies CASYWRTDPNYGYTF. The chain has TRBV2 and TRBJ1-2, with D unclear. Germline lookup yields CDR1 SNHLY and CDR2 FYNNEI. The V gene lost 8 bases and the J gene lost 0 bases, with 16 bases spanning the gap. This CDR3 spans 15 amino acids.

The genes are TRBV12-3 or TRBV12-4 and TRBJ2-7; D remains unclear. This CDR3 region has 13 residues. Trimming cost V 3 bases and J 6 bases, with 12 bases left between them. DNA for the CDR3: TGTGCCAGCAGTTTTGACTTACCCCTCGAGCAGTACTTC. Amino acid sequence: CASSFDLPLEQYF.

The CDR3, as DNA: TGTGCCAGCAGCTTAGACGGGGTCGGGAACACTGAAGCTTTCTTT. As protein: CASSLDGVGNTEAFF. This rearrangement joins TRBV11-1 to TRBJ1-1; unclear D gene. The CDR3 extends over 15 amino acids. Per germline, CDR1 SGHAT and CDR2 FQDESV (reference sequence). Trimming cost V 1 base and J 1 base, with 10 bases left between them.

For this clonotype: A much larger clone sits a single nucleotide away, making a read error possible. The J gene is TRBJ2-1, the V gene TRBV7-9; D call uncertain. The germline V gene encodes CDR1 SEHNR and CDR2 FQNEAQ (reference sequence). This CDR3 has 15 residues. The V gene lost 2 bases and the J gene lost 7 bases, with 15 bases spanning the gap. DNA for the CDR3: TGTGCCAGCAGCTTATTGGGAACTACATATAATGAGCAGTTCTTC. Translated, it gives CASSLLGTTYNEQFF.

The rearrangement uses TRBV7-2 and TRBJ1-1; maybe TRBD1 (5 bases). Trimming cost V 8 bases and J 0 bases, with 13 bases left between them. The CDR3 totals 14 residues. Germline CDR1 reads SGHTA; CDR2 reads FQGNSA. The CDR3 nucleotides are TGTGCCAGCTCGCCGGGACCTATGAACACTGAAGCTTTCTTT. Its translation: CASSPGPMNTEAFF.

The V and J genes are TRBV4-1 and TRBJ2-3; D remains unclear. The V gene lost 6 bases and the J gene lost 3 bases, with 13 bases spanning the gap. CDR3 length: 14 amino acids. Germline CDR1 and CDR2: MGHRA and YSYEKL. In DNA form, the CDR3 reads TGCGCCAGCAGGCATAACATCGAAACAGATACGCAGTATTTT. Translating it yields CASRHNIETDTQYF.

This clonotype appeared many times. This chain uses TRBV6-1 with TRBJ1-5; possible D gene TRBD1, 5 bases. CDR1 is MNHNS and CDR2 is SASEGT in the germline V gene. Between the trimmed V and J ends, which lost 10 bases and 7 bases, there was a span of 11 bases. There are 11 residues in the CDR3. The CDR3 is CATRAGQPQHF. Here the CDR3 DNA reads TGTGCCACCAGAGCAGGGCAGCCCCAGCATTTT.

There are many counts of this clonotype. The gene calls are TRBV4-1 and TRBJ2-1, with a possible D match to TRBD2 (6 bases). The CDR3 contains 14 residues. V lost 1 base and J lost 6, with 10 bases in between. Per the germline V gene, CDR1 is MGHRA and CDR2 is YSYEKL. The CDR3 reads CASSQAGTSNEQFF. The CDR3 region has the DNA TGCGCCAGCAGCCAAGCCGGGACTTCCAATGAGCAGTTCTTC.

The chain links TRBV20-1 to TRBJ2-1; D tentatively reads TRBD1 or TRBD2 (6 bases each). The V end lost 6 bases, the J end lost 7 bases, and 19 bases lay between the germline ends. Germline V CDR1 and CDR2: DFQATT, SNEGSKA (reference sequence). This CDR3 contains 14 residues. The CDR3, as DNA: TGCAGTGCCCCGGTAGGGGGGTGGGCAAATGAGCAGTTCTTC. This gives the protein CSAPVGGWANEQFF.

The chain couples TRBV20-1 to TRBJ1-5, with D hard to call. Germline V CDR1 and CDR2: DFQATT, SNEGSKA (reference sequence). V gave up 4 bases and J gave up 4 bases, with 11 bases separating them. This CDR3 is 13 amino acids long. DNA for the CDR3: TGCAGTGCTATCAGAGGTGCGAATCAGCCCCAGCATTTT. This encodes CSAIRGANQPQHF.